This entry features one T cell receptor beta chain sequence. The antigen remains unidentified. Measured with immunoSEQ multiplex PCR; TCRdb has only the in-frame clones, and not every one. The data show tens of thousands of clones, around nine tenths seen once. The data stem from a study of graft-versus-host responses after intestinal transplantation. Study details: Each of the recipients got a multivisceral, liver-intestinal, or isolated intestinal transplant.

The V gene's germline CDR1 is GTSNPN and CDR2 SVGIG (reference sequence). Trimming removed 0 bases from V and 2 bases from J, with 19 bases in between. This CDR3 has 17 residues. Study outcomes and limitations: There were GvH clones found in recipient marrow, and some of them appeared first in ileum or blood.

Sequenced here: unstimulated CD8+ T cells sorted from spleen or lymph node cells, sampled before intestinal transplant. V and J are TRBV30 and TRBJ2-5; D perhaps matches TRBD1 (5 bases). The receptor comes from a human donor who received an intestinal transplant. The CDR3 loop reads CAWSVRWGREEQETQYF. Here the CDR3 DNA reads TGTGCCTGGAGTGTACGGTGGGGCCGAGAAGAACAAGAGACCCAGTACTTC.